Presented here are 18 T cell receptor beta chains from one specimen sequenced in a study of response to subunit inactivated influenza vaccine. TCRdb used MiXCR to reprocess the RT-PCR reads, holding one entry per CDR3 protein. The repertoire includes about 190,000 distinct CDR3 sequences, approximately 15% of them detected once, and 26% sits in the top ten. This specimen consisted of CD8+ T cells sorted from PBMCs, obtained 5 to 6 days after vaccination. The receptors were gathered from a man aged 45-65 years who received an inactivated influenza vaccine.

This clonotype was seen a handful of times. The chain couples TRBV20-1 to TRBJ2-7, with 11 nucleotides matching TRBD2. This CDR3 contains 17 residues. Germline CDR1 and CDR2: DFQATT and SNEGSKA (reference sequence). The CDR3 here is CSRRGELAGESKKEQYF. The DNA of the CDR3 is TGCAGCCGGAGGGGAGAACTAGCGGGAGAATCGAAGAAAGAGCAGTACTTC.

This sequence joins TRBV29-1 and TRBJ2-7, with D perhaps assigned TRBD1 or TRBD2 (5 bases each). The germline V and J ends were trimmed by 1 base and 3 bases, with 13 bases remaining between them. CDR3 length: 14 residues. Germline V CDR1 and CDR2: SQVTM, ANQGSEA. The CDR3 coding sequence is TGCAGCGTTGAAGTGCTGGGGGTTCACTACGAGCAGTACTTC. Translating gives CSVEVLGVHYEQYF.

This chain joins TRBV28 and TRBJ2-5, with 10 bases identical to TRBD1. J gave up 5 bases and V 5 bases, and 8 bases lay outside the gene matches. Germline CDR1 and CDR2: MDHEN and SYDVKM. The CDR3 totals 15 residues. In DNA, the CDR3 is TGTGCCAGCAGTGATTCGACAGGGGGCCTCGAGACCCAGTACTTC. Translation gives CASSDSTGGLETQYF.

The rearrangement links TRBV7-3 to TRBJ2-3, with D possibly matching TRBD2 (6 bases). In germline, CDR1 is SGHTA, CDR2 FQGTGA. V was clipped by 4 bases and J by 3 bases, with 14 bases between them. This CDR3 has 15 amino acids. The CDR3 bases are TGTGCCAGCAGCTCCACCGGGACTCAGACAGATACGCAGTATTTT. Its protein product is CASSSTGTQTDTQYF. Filled out from reference TRBV7-3 and TRBJ2-3, the complete variable domain reads GAGVSQTPSNKVTEKGKYVELRCDPISGHTALYWYRQSLGQGPEFLIYFQGTGAADDSGLPNDRFFAVRPEGSVSTLKIQRTERGDSAVYLCASSSTGTQTDTQYFGPGTRLTVL.

This clonotype was seen ten or more times. The rearrangement links TRBV12-3 or TRBV12-4 to TRBJ2-5, with D perhaps TRBD1 (5 bases). The ends were cut back, 2 bases at V and 0 bases at J, with 7 bases in the middle. The CDR3 consists of 14 residues. Written as DNA, the CDR3 is TGTGCCAGCAGTTTAACAGGAGACCAAGAGACCCAGTACTTC. Translating gives CASSLTGDQETQYF.

This clonotype turned up a few times. The chain combines TRBV11-2 with TRBJ1-6, with 7 bases aligning to TRBD1. CDR1 is SGHAT and CDR2 is FQNNGV in the germline V gene. The CDR3 runs 13 residues. The V segment lost 5 bases and the J segment 10 bases; nucleotides outside the gene matches: 5. CDR3 loop: CASSLGGQSPLHF. DNA of the CDR3: TGTGCCAGCAGCCTTGGGGGACAGTCACCCCTCCACTTT.

This clonotype appeared many times. J is TRBJ2-7 and V is TRBV20-1; 9 nucleotides match TRBD1. This CDR3 has 14 residues. Looked up from germline, CDR1 is DFQATT and CDR2 is SNEGSKA (reference sequence). V lost 1 base, J lost 5 bases, and 6 bases stayed unmatched. CDR3 DNA: TGCAGTGCTAGAGTGGTGGACAGGGGCCACGAGCAGTACTTC. Protein: CSARVVDRGHEQYF.

This clonotype was seen at least ten times. The V and J genes are TRBV12-3 or TRBV12-4 and TRBJ2-1; the D is unclear. V lost 4 bases and J lost 0, with 10 bases in between. This CDR3 is built from 15 residues. CDR3 residues: CASSYGLSSYNEQFF. CDR3 DNA: TGTGCCAGCAGTTACGGGTTGAGCTCCTACAATGAGCAGTTCTTC.

The rearrangement uses TRBV4-1 and TRBJ2-5; 7 bases fit TRBD1. The length of the CDR3 is 14 residues. The germline V gene encodes CDR1 MGHRA and CDR2 YSYEKL. V shed 3 bases and J 3 bases; nucleotides not matched to a gene: 4. CDR3 amino acids: CASSQAQGEETQYF. In DNA form, the CDR3 reads TGCGCCAGCAGCCAGGCTCAGGGGGAAGAGACCCAGTACTTC.

This clonotype was recorded many times. CDR3 sequence: CASSEGMGSSNQPQHF. The DNA of the CDR3 is TGTGCCAGCAGTGAAGGAATGGGGTCATCTAATCAGCCCCAGCATTTT. The chain carries TRBV2 and TRBJ1-5, with D unresolved. The germline gives CDR1 SNHLY, CDR2 FYNNEI. With 1 base removed from V and 4 bases from J, the gap between germline ends came to 14 bases. The CDR3 covers 16 residues.

The genes are TRBV3-1 and TRBJ2-3, with D unclear. Germline values: CDR1 LGHDT, CDR2 YNNKEL (reference sequence). Trimming pared 1 base from V and 2 bases from J, leaving 13 bases between. This CDR3 has 16 amino acids. This CDR3 reads CASSQVVGVSTDTQYF. As DNA, the CDR3 is TGTGCCAGCAGCCAAGTCGTCGGCGTGTCCACAGATACGCAGTATTTT.

The chain combines TRBV2 with TRBJ2-1; TRBD1 might be the D (6 bases). V was pared by 2 bases and J by 7 bases, with 6 bases between. Germline V lookup: CDR1 SNHLY, CDR2 FYNNEI. CDR3 size: 12 residues. Written as DNA, the CDR3 is TGTGCCAGCAGTGAAAGGGGGAATGAGCAGTTCTTC. Translating it yields CASSERGNEQFF.

The sample holds a few counts of this clonotype. The chain recombines TRBV5-1 with TRBJ2-7; tentatively, D is TRBD1 (6 bases). The germline V and J ends were trimmed by 7 bases and 1 base, with 12 bases remaining between them. The CDR3 sequence is 13 residues long. Germline-derived CDR1 and CDR2 are SGHRS and YFSETQ. Here the CDR3 reads CASAVGTSYEQYF. As DNA, the CDR3 is TGCGCCAGCGCGGTCGGGACATCCTACGAGCAGTACTTC.

The rearrangement uses TRBV12-3 or TRBV12-4 and TRBJ2-1; D unclear. V was clipped by 7 bases and J by 3 bases, with 19 bases between them. The CDR3 loop spans 16 amino acids. The CDR3 reads CASISRVDLGYNEQFF. As DNA, the CDR3 is TGTGCCAGCATCTCTAGGGTGGATTTGGGCTACAATGAGCAGTTCTTC.

The genes are TRBV2 and TRBJ2-1, with no clear D. The germline V and J ends were trimmed by 6 bases and 10 bases, with 10 bases remaining between them. CDR1 and CDR2 (germline): SNHLY, FYNNEI. The CDR3 is 11 residues long. Here the CDR3 reads CASSLSWEQFF. Written as DNA, the CDR3 is TGTGCCAGCAGCCTCTCGTGGGAGCAGTTCTTC. Variable domain in full (rest from reference TRBV2 and TRBJ2-1): EPEVTQTPSHQVTQMGQEVILRCVPISNHLYFYWYRQILGQKVEFLVSFYNNEISEKSEIFDDQFSVERPDGSNFTLKIRSTKLEDSAMYFCASSLSWEQFFGPGTRLTVL.

This clonotype was observed a few times. The rearrangement joins TRBV19 to TRBJ1-5; TRBD1 matches 10 bases. The CDR3 sequence is 15 residues long. Unmatched junction bases numbered 8, after V lost 5 bases and J lost 7 bases. The germline CDR1 and CDR2 sequences are LNHDA and SQIVND (reference sequence). CDR3 region: CASSPWDRGDQPQHF. CDR3 sequence (DNA): TGTGCCAGTAGTCCCTGGGACAGGGGCGACCAGCCCCAGCATTTT. Full variable domain (missing parts from reference TRBV19 and TRBJ1-5): DGGITQSPKYLFRKEGQNVTLSCEQNLNHDAMYWYRQDPGQGLRLIYYSQIVNDFQKGDIAEGYSVSREKKESFPLTVTSAQKNPTAFYLCASSPWDRGDQPQHFGDGTRLSIL.

The chain is built from TRBV28 and TRBJ2-3; TRBD2 matches 13 bases. V lost 8 bases to trimming and J lost 1 base; unmatched junction nucleotides: 15. Germline V gene lookup returns CDR1 MDHEN and CDR2 SYDVKM. The CDR3 has 19 residues. CDR3 sequence: CASLRTSGRSRRGTDTQYF. The CDR3 region has the DNA TGTGCCAGCCTTCGGACTAGCGGGAGAAGTAGGCGTGGCACAGATACGCAGTATTTT.

A few counts support this clonotype. The genes are TRBV4-2 and TRBJ2-7; 11 bases are a match to TRBD2. After removal of 3 bases from V and 3 bases from J, the junction contained 7 bases not matched to a gene. Germline V CDR1 and CDR2: LGHNA, YNFKEQ. This CDR3 comprises 16 residues. Here the CDR3 reads CASSHRSGRVDYEQYF. The CDR3 coding sequence is TGTGCCAGCAGCCACCGTAGCGGGAGGGTTGACTACGAGCAGTACTTC.